The TCR beta chain described here comes from a study of cytomegalovirus exposure and HLA in healthy donors. Study-level findings and limits: Information on immune exposure was restricted to one variable (CMV serostatus).

The length of the CDR3 is 14 residues. CDR1 and CDR2 from the germline V gene are SGDLS and YYNGEE. V lost 3 bases, J lost 9 bases, and 11 bases stayed unmatched. A note on this clone: Its matching antigen is unknown.

The PCR made use of 60 Vbeta and 13 Jbeta primers. Sequencing was performed with immunoSEQ multiplex PCR; in TCRdb, only in-frame clones are kept and a portion is missing. This table holds approximately 110,000 clones, roughly 12% found once. This chain joins TRBV9 and TRBJ2-5; 7 bases match TRBD1. The sequenced sample was PBMCs. The sequence derives from a man aged 40-50 years in good health and CMV-seropositive. The CDR3, as DNA: TGTGCCAGCAGCGCCCAGGGACAGACGTGGGCCCAGTACTTC. It encodes CASSAQGQTWAQYF.